This passage covers 18 T cell receptor beta chains from one sample sequenced in a study of T cell changes during pregnancy in multiple sclerosis. The repertoire was sequenced with immunoSEQ multiplex PCR; TCRdb's copy has only in-frame clones and lacks some. The top ten hold 5% to 6% of the sample, which has fewer than 50,000 clones, 92% seen once. The sample in question was CD8+ T cells from peripheral blood mononuclear cells, obtained in the third trimester of pregnancy. The receptors come from a female donor with multiple sclerosis, enrolled in a pregnancy study.

The rearrangement joins TRBV28 to TRBJ2-7; 9 bases align to TRBD1. Germline CDR1 is MDHEN and CDR2 is SYDVKM. The length of the CDR3 is 13 residues. J lost 3 bases, V lost 11 bases, and 8 bases had no gene match. This CDR3 reads CAGRGTGNYEQYF. For the CDR3, the DNA is TGTGCCGGCCGCGGGACAGGGAACTACGAGCAGTACTTC.

The chain employs TRBV6-6 and TRBJ2-1; TRBD2 aligns across 7 bases. The J segment lost 2 bases and the V segment lost 6 bases, leaving 10 bases of the junction unmatched. The germline V gene has CDR1 MNHNY and CDR2 SVGAGI (reference sequence). The CDR3 totals 16 residues. As DNA, the CDR3 is TGTGCCAGCAGCCCTTTTAGCGGGCCCGCCTACAATGAGCAGTTCTTC. Its protein product is CASSPFSGPAYNEQFF.

This chain joins TRBV4-3 and TRBJ2-7, with 9 bases lining up with TRBD1. Per the germline V gene, CDR1 is LGHNA and CDR2 is YSLEER. V dropped 1 base and J dropped 5; count of bases not matched to a gene: 6. The CDR3 runs 15 residues. The CDR3 here is CASSQGTGASNEQYF. DNA for the CDR3: TGCGCCAGCAGCCAAGGGACAGGGGCGTCCAACGAGCAGTACTTC.

This clone appeared a few times. V gene TRBV4-3 combines with J gene TRBJ1-1, with D maybe TRBD1 (5 bases). V was cut by 4 bases and J by 1 base, with 10 bases left in between. There are 14 residues in the CDR3. Germline CDR1 is LGHNA and CDR2 is YSLEER. Here the CDR3 DNA reads TGCGCCAGCAGCCTTGACAGAAGGAACACTGAAGCTTTCTTT. Amino acids: CASSLDRRNTEAFF.

The chain employs TRBV4-3 and TRBJ2-1, with 10 bases matching TRBD2. In germline, CDR1 is LGHNA, CDR2 YSLEER. This CDR3 region has 18 residues. Germline trimming cut 0 bases from V and 10 bases from J; bases unmatched to any gene: 15. The chain's CDR3 is CASSQDRRLAGDLGEQFF. CDR3 DNA sequence: TGCGCCAGCAGCCAAGATCGAAGGCTAGCGGGAGATTTGGGCGAGCAGTTCTTC.

V and J are TRBV4-3 and TRBJ2-5, with D unclear. Trimming pared 0 bases from V and 6 bases from J, leaving 14 bases between. The CDR3 is 15 amino acids. The germline gives CDR1 LGHNA, CDR2 YSLEER. CDR3 in DNA: TGCGCCAGCAGCCAAGATAGAAGCCTTGGGCAGACCCAGTACTTC. This sequence encodes CASSQDRSLGQTQYF.

This clone was seen a single time. The chain uses TRBV7-9 and TRBJ1-1; D is unresolved. Germline CDR1 and CDR2: SEHNR and FQNEAQ (reference sequence). CDR3 size: 14 residues. Trimming removed 3 bases at V and 4 bases at J, with 12 bases between. CDR3 DNA: TGTGCCAGCAGCTTTCGGGAGGAAGGCACTGAAGCTTTCTTT. Protein product: CASSFREEGTEAFF. The full variable domain, completed using reference TRBV7-9 and TRBJ1-1, is DTGVSQNPRHKITKRGQNVTFRCDPISEHNRLYWYRQTLGQGPEFLTYFQNEAQLEKSRLLSDRFSAERPKGSFSTLEIQRTEQGDSAMYLCASSFREEGTEAFFGQGTRLTVV.

The rearrangement links TRBV5-1 to TRBJ2-5, with TRBD1 matching over 9 bases. Germline assignment: CDR1 SGHRS and CDR2 YFSETQ. The V segment lost 0 bases and the J segment 0 bases; nucleotides outside the gene matches: 6. This CDR3 is built from 17 residues. The CDR3 loop reads CASSLAGQGTYQETQYF. The CDR3 DNA is TGCGCCAGCAGCTTGGCTGGACAGGGGACCTACCAAGAGACCCAGTACTTC.

The chain couples TRBV19 to TRBJ2-7, with no clear D. V was cut by 1 base and J by 5 bases, with 9 bases left in between. Germline CDR1 reads LNHDA; CDR2 reads SQIVND (reference sequence). The CDR3 sequence is 13 residues long. This CDR3 is CASSIAPTNEQYF. CDR3 coding DNA: TGTGCCAGTAGTATAGCCCCAACTAACGAGCAGTACTTC.

This clone is a singleton in its sample. The V call is TRBV19, the J call TRBJ2-7; TRBD2 is a possible D gene (6 bases). The germline V gene encodes CDR1 LNHDA and CDR2 SQIVND (reference sequence). The V gene lost 0 bases and the J gene lost 2 bases, with 11 bases spanning the gap. This CDR3 spans 15 amino acids. CDR3 sequence reads: CASSIEAGAPYEQYF. The CDR3 DNA reads as TGTGCCAGTAGTATAGAAGCGGGTGCCCCCTACGAGCAGTACTTC.

V and J are TRBV7-2 and TRBJ1-5; the match to TRBD1 covers 8 bases. Trimming cost V 7 bases and J 3 bases; bases outside gene matches: 8. Germline V gene sequence: CDR1 SGHTA, CDR2 FQGNSA. CDR3 length: 15 residues. The CDR3 is CASTVDRGLNQPQHF. As DNA, the CDR3 is TGTGCCAGCACCGTCGACAGGGGTCTCAATCAGCCCCAGCATTTT.

The chain uses TRBV2 and TRBJ2-1; a possible D gene is TRBD1 (6 bases). Germline V lookup: CDR1 SNHLY, CDR2 FYNNEI. Trimming removed 2 bases at V and 7 bases at J, with 12 bases between. The CDR3 extends over 14 amino acids. The chain's CDR3 is CASSESAGANEQFF. The CDR3 region has the DNA TGTGCCAGCAGTGAATCAGCAGGGGCGAATGAGCAGTTCTTC.

This clone was seen just once. This sequence joins TRBV4-1 and TRBJ2-3; 8 nucleotides line up with TRBD2. J gave up 2 bases and V 4 bases, and 8 bases lay outside the gene matches. The CDR3 has 16 residues. CDR1 is MGHRA and CDR2 is YSYEKL in the germline V gene. CDR3 in amino acids: CASSPQAGGNTDTQYF. CDR3 coding DNA: TGCGCCAGCAGCCCTCAGGCGGGAGGAAACACAGATACGCAGTATTTT.

This sequence joins TRBV7-3 and TRBJ2-3; D possibly corresponds to TRBD1 (8 bases). From germline, CDR1 is SGHTA and CDR2 FQGTGA. V was cut by 4 bases and J by 2 bases, with 13 bases left in between. This CDR3 comprises 15 residues. The CDR3 nucleotides are TGTGCCAGCAGCTCAACAGGGGGGGACACAGATACGCAGTATTTT. This translates into CASSSTGGDTDTQYF.

The rearrangement links TRBV19 to TRBJ2-1; D is uncertain. Trimming shortened V by 5 bases and J by 4 bases, and 9 bases separated the two germline ends. The CDR3 is made up of 13 amino acids. Germline CDR1 reads LNHDA; CDR2 reads SQIVND (reference sequence). For the CDR3, the DNA is TGTGCCAGTAGTGGTGAGATTTACAATGAGCAGTTCTTC. Protein: CASSGEIYNEQFF.

The chain has TRBV21-1 and TRBJ2-3; the table's D call, TRBD2, was not checked against the DNA. TRBV21-1 is given as a pseudogene. This CDR3 is 16 amino acids long. The CDR3 reads CASSKGAEGKADTQYF. The CDR3 nucleotides are TGTGCCAGCAGCAAGGGTGCGGAGGGAAAGGCAGATACGCAGTATTTT.

The genes are TRBV19 and TRBJ1-1; 9 bases fit TRBD1. Germline V gives CDR1 LNHDA, CDR2 SQIVND (reference sequence). The length of the CDR3 is 16 residues. V dropped 5 bases and J dropped 2; count of bases not matched to a gene: 9. The CDR3 loop is CASSFIPTGGNTEAFF. The CDR3 coding sequence is TGTGCCAGTAGTTTTATCCCGACAGGGGGTAACACTGAAGCTTTCTTT.

The V gene is TRBV4-2, the J gene TRBJ1-1, with D possibly TRBD1 on 6 matching bases. Germline V gene sequence: CDR1 LGHNA, CDR2 YNFKEQ. V lost 1 base to trimming and J lost 7 bases, with 19 bases between them. This CDR3 has 16 amino acids. CDR3 sequence: CASSQVIGTTGIEAFF. DNA of the CDR3: TGTGCCAGCAGCCAAGTCATTGGGACAACAGGGATTGAAGCTTTCTTT.